This TCR beta chain was retrieved from a study of T cells in Graves' hyperthyroidism and ophthalmopathy. On the study more broadly: Blood was drawn when the patient was first diagnosed and still untreated.

Amplified TCR beta CDR3 regions came from RNA transcripts. A set of HTBI primers served as the primers for a first-round RT-PCR of the TCR CDR3. TCRdb recomputed calls from the multiplex PCR reads with MiXCR, one row per CDR3 protein. The sample has under 550,000 distinct CDR3 sequences, 15% to 20% seen once. Broader study findings: From stable hyperthyroidism, ophthalmopathy was separated by a 13 V-J model.

Among ophthalmopathy patients, the Clinical Activity Score reached at least 3, the NOSPECS grade reached at least 4, and duration remained under 3 months. Criteria for exclusion of patients were uncontrolled infection, other autoimmune disease, pregnancy or lactation. This clonotype was observed many times. Its antigen is still unknown. Sample: blood. The sequence came from a man in his forties with Graves' ophthalmopathy.

CDR3 bases: TGTGCCAGCAGCCGCAGGGTAGGGGCCACTGAAGCTTTCTTT. Translation: CASSRRVGATEAFF. This rearrangement joins TRBV12-3 or TRBV12-4 to TRBJ1-1; D perhaps matches TRBD1 (5 bases). There are 14 residues in the CDR3. Trimming left V 6 bases short and J 4 bases short, with 15 bases between.